What follows are 15 T cell receptor beta chains derived from one specimen sequenced in a study of blood T cell repertoires in COVID-19 (dated by TCRdb to 2019 to 2021). Libraries came from the immunoSEQ multiplex PCR assay. This is the immuneACCESS table as TCRdb keeps it, with only in-frame sequences that have V and J called. A part of the clones is gone; compared with another copy, unresolved V genes explain less than half, and the rest is unexplained. The sample table records about 190,000 clones; 83% of these occur just once. 2.5% to 3.5% of the sample lies in the top ten. Material: peripheral blood. All receptors derive from a man aged 45-65 years with active or convalescent COVID-19.

The chain links TRBV7-9 to TRBJ2-1; D is possibly TRBD2 (6 bases). The CDR3 runs 15 residues. Trimming took off 6 bases at V and 9 bases at J, with 21 bases between the two ends. From germline, CDR1 is SEHNR and CDR2 FQNEAQ (reference sequence). In nucleotides, the CDR3 is TGTGCCAGCAGGCCCCACCAAAGGGGAGGAGGTGAGCAGTTCTTC. Amino acids: CASRPHQRGGGEQFF.

As regards this clone: The germline gene is not matched at one end of the junction; a read error may be the cause. The CDR3 reads CASSLGTGGPNEQYF. In DNA form, the CDR3 reads TGTGCCAGCAGTTTGGGGACAGGGGGTCCCAACGAGCAGTACTTC. The chain is built from TRBV5-6 and TRBJ2-7, with 11 bases fitting TRBD1. The CDR3 runs 15 residues. Germline lookup yields CDR1 SGHDT and CDR2 YYEEEE.

The chain employs TRBV27 and TRBJ1-5, with D uncertain. In germline, CDR1 is MNHEY, CDR2 SMNVEV (reference sequence). V was cut by 7 bases and J by 0 bases, with 10 bases left in between. This CDR3 has 14 amino acids. The CDR3 sequence: CASIRGLSNQPQHF. The CDR3 DNA is TGTGCCAGCATCAGAGGGCTTAGCAATCAGCCCCAGCATTTT.

The rearrangement links TRBV30 to TRBJ2-2, with 11 bases aligning to TRBD2. The CDR3 covers 16 residues. Germline CDR1 and CDR2: GTSNPN and SVGIG (reference sequence). Trimming at V came to 5 bases and at J to 7 bases, leaving 12 bases not matched to a gene. The CDR3 protein is CAWDPLAGGPVGELFF. CDR3 nucleotides: TGTGCCTGGGATCCTTTAGCGGGAGGGCCGGTCGGGGAGCTGTTTTTT.

This clone was seen a few times. The V gene is TRBV4-1, the J gene TRBJ1-1, with D possibly being TRBD1 (5 bases). Germline CDR1 reads MGHRA; CDR2 reads YSYEKL. The CDR3 covers 16 residues. V shed 0 bases and J shed 6 bases, with 17 bases lying between them. In nucleotides, the CDR3 is TGCGCCAGCAGCCAAGATCCCGGAAAGGGGAGGCCTGAAGCTTTCTTT. Translating gives CASSQDPGKGRPEAFF.

The chain carries TRBV2 and TRBJ1-6; D remains ambiguous. The germline gives CDR1 SNHLY, CDR2 FYNNEI. CDR3 length: 13 residues. V lost 6 bases, J lost 11 bases, and 14 bases lay in between. CDR3 sequence (DNA): TGTGCCAGCAGCGAGGAAGGAGGCCCACCCCTCCACTTT. This gives the protein CASSEEGGPPLHF.

This rearrangement joins TRBV6-1 to TRBJ2-3, with D possibly matching TRBD1 (6 bases). This CDR3 has 15 residues. Germline CDR1 is MNHNS and CDR2 is SASEGT. The germline V and J ends were trimmed by 3 bases and 0 bases, with 10 bases remaining between them. In DNA, the CDR3 is TGTGCCAGCAGTGAGCAGAGGGGGAGCACAGATACGCAGTATTTT. It yields the protein CASSEQRGSTDTQYF.

This chain links TRBV19 with TRBJ2-2, with D possibly TRBD2 on 6 matching bases. The V gene lost 6 bases and the J gene lost 4 bases, with 15 bases spanning the gap. Germline CDR1 reads LNHDA; CDR2 reads SQIVND (reference sequence). The CDR3 runs to 15 residues. The CDR3 DNA reads as TGTGCCAGTAGGACACGGGAGAGGGCCACCGGGGAGCTGTTTTTT. Amino acids: CASRTRERATGELFF.

This chain uses TRBV11-1 with TRBJ2-3; a possible D gene is TRBD2 (6 bases). The CDR3 has 16 residues. Trimming stripped 5 bases from V and 4 bases from J, with 19 bases between. Germline V lookup: CDR1 SGHAT, CDR2 FQDESV (reference sequence). The CDR3 region is CASSLGTGAEADTQYF. The CDR3 bases are TGTGCCAGCAGCCTAGGGACGGGAGCGGAGGCAGATACGCAGTATTTT.

The chain recombines TRBV21-1 with TRBJ1-5; TRBD1, the table's D call, lacks a check against the DNA. TRBV21-1 corresponds to a pseudogene. This CDR3 has 13 amino acids. CDR3 sequence reads: CASSKQFNQPQHF. CDR3 coding DNA: TGTGCCAGCAGCAAGCAGTTCAATCAGCCCCAGCATTTT.

This clone appeared a single time. This rearrangement joins TRBV5-1 to TRBJ2-7; 11 positions match TRBD2. There are 15 residues in the CDR3. CDR1 is SGHRS, CDR2 YFSETQ, per germline. J was trimmed by 4 bases and V by 3 bases; bases with no gene match: 6. The CDR3: CASSSRLAGPYEQYF. The CDR3 coding sequence is TGCGCCAGCAGCTCTAGACTAGCGGGGCCGTACGAGCAGTACTTC.

The J gene is TRBJ2-7, the V gene TRBV19, with a weak D call TRBD2 (5 bases). The CDR3 extends over 15 amino acids. Germline values: CDR1 LNHDA, CDR2 SQIVND (reference sequence). V gave up 5 bases and J gave up 3 bases, with 17 bases separating them. The CDR3 bases are TGTGCCAGTAGTCTCGGAGGCGGCAGCCGCTACGAGCAGTACTTC. It translates to CASSLGGGSRYEQYF. Complete variable domain (other parts from reference TRBV19 and TRBJ2-7): DGGITQSPKYLFRKEGQNVTLSCEQNLNHDAMYWYRQDPGQGLRLIYYSQIVNDFQKGDIAEGYSVSREKKESFPLTVTSAQKNPTAFYLCASSLGGGSRYEQYFGPGTRLTVT.

The chain links TRBV14 to TRBJ1-1; D unresolved. V shed 0 bases and J shed 0 bases, with 14 bases lying between them. Germline assignment: CDR1 SGHDN and CDR2 FVKESK. CDR3 length: 17 residues. The CDR3 DNA is TGTGCCAGCAGCCAAGATTGGCTCGGGATTCTGAACACTGAAGCTTTCTTT. Its protein is CASSQDWLGILNTEAFF.

The chain is built from TRBV5-1 and TRBJ2-7; 10 bases map to TRBD2. V trimming: 4 bases; J trimming: 0 bases; junction bases outside the gene matches: 4. CDR3 length: 15 residues. The germline V gene has CDR1 SGHRS and CDR2 YFSETQ. The CDR3 spells CASSPSGSGSYEQYF. As DNA, the CDR3 is TGCGCCAGCAGCCCTAGCGGGAGCGGCTCCTACGAGCAGTACTTC.

J is TRBJ2-7 and V is TRBV29-1, with D maybe TRBD1 (6 bases). The germline gives CDR1 SQVTM, CDR2 ANQGSEA. V was clipped by 4 bases and J by 2 bases, with 15 bases between them. The CDR3 spans 14 residues. Here the CDR3 reads CSVAHRVGAYEQYF. The CDR3 region has the DNA TGCAGCGTTGCCCACAGGGTCGGAGCCTACGAGCAGTACTTC.